The 11 T cell receptor beta chains in this list originate from one sample, sequenced in a study of blood T cell repertoires in COVID-19. Method: immunoSEQ multiplex PCR; TCRdb's copy keeps in-frame clones and lacks some. Of approximately 210,000 clones listed, approximately 90% are singletons. Material: peripheral blood. These receptors all stem from a middle-aged man with acute or convalescent COVID-19.

This chain links TRBV19 with TRBJ1-6, with D hard to call. V lost 9 bases, J lost 4 bases, and 16 bases lay in between. CDR3 length: 15 amino acids. Germline CDR1 is LNHDA and CDR2 is SQIVND (reference sequence). CDR3 DNA: TGTGCCAGCGCCCCGGGTGCGGCTTATAATTCACCCCTCCACTTT. This translates into CASAPGAAYNSPLHF. The whole variable domain, filled in from reference TRBV19 and TRBJ1-6, reads DGGITQSPKYLFRKEGQNVTLSCEQNLNHDAMYWYRQDPGQGLRLIYYSQIVNDFQKGDIAEGYSVSREKKESFPLTVTSAQKNPTAFYLCASAPGAAYNSPLHFGNGTRLTVT.

The V and J genes are TRBV7-9 and TRBJ2-3; 8 bases agree with TRBD1. From germline, CDR1 is SEHNR and CDR2 FQNEAQ (reference sequence). V shed 5 bases and J 0 bases; nucleotides not matched to a gene: 7. The CDR3 has 16 residues. CDR3 amino acids: CASSPRQGRSTDTQYF. The DNA for the CDR3 is TGTGCCAGCAGCCCGCGACAGGGGAGGAGCACAGATACGCAGTATTTT.

The genes are TRBV19 and TRBJ1-1, with D possibly being TRBD1 (5 bases). Germline V gene lookup returns CDR1 LNHDA and CDR2 SQIVND (reference sequence). V lost 7 bases, J lost 1 base, and 13 bases lay in between. The CDR3 consists of 14 residues. CDR3: CASTYGGKNTEAFF. Written as DNA, the CDR3 is TGTGCCAGTACCTATGGGGGGAAGAACACTGAAGCTTTCTTT.

The chain employs TRBV18 and TRBJ2-2, with 8 bases fitting TRBD1. The junction had 2 bases not matched to a gene; V was cut back by 3 bases and J by 2 bases. Germline values: CDR1 KGHSH, CDR2 LQKENI. CDR3 size: 15 residues. CDR3 sequence: CASSPQGANTGELFF. The CDR3 DNA follows: TGTGCCAGCTCACCTCAGGGGGCAAACACCGGGGAGCTGTTTTTT.

CDR3 loop: CASSSGQGNTEAFF. CDR3 in DNA: TGTGCCAGCAGCTCGGGACAGGGGAACACTGAAGCTTTCTTT. The genes are TRBV6-5 and TRBJ1-1; 9 positions match TRBD1. V was clipped by 6 bases and J by 1 base; unmatched bases: 3. CDR1 is MNHEY, CDR2 SVGAGI, per germline. The CDR3 is 14 amino acids.

This chain links TRBV6-6 with TRBJ1-3, with a tentative D call TRBD1 (5 bases). This CDR3 spans 16 amino acids. Germline V gives CDR1 MNHNY, CDR2 SVGAGI (reference sequence). Between the trimmed V and J ends, which lost 2 bases and 0 bases, there was a span of 11 bases. The CDR3 protein is CASSYPREHSGNTIYF. CDR3 bases: TGTGCCAGCAGTTACCCCAGGGAACACTCTGGAAACACCATATATTTT.

The rearrangement uses TRBV29-1 and TRBJ2-7; 9 bases agree with TRBD2. This CDR3 comprises 15 residues. Germline values: CDR1 SQVTM, CDR2 ANQGSEA. V trimming: 6 bases; J trimming: 3 bases; junction bases outside the gene matches: 12. CDR3 sequence reads: CSVTASGENNYEQYF. The CDR3, as DNA: TGCAGCGTCACCGCTAGCGGGGAGAACAACTACGAGCAGTACTTC.

This chain joins TRBV6-4 and TRBJ2-5, with 7 bases fitting TRBD2. This CDR3 spans 18 amino acids. Per the germline V gene, CDR1 is MRHNA and CDR2 is SNTAGT. Germline trimming cut 5 bases from V and 5 bases from J; bases unmatched to any gene: 20. Written as DNA, the CDR3 is TGTGCCAGCAGTCGAGGAAGCCCGGGGACTACCACTTGGGAGACCCAGTACTTC. The encoded protein is CASSRGSPGTTTWETQYF.

The chain recombines TRBV2 with TRBJ2-7; the match to TRBD1 covers 7 bases. The CDR3 length is 14 residues. The germline V gene encodes CDR1 SNHLY and CDR2 FYNNEI. V lost 6 bases, J lost 6 bases, and 11 bases stayed unmatched. The chain's CDR3 is CASRRQGIASEQYF. CDR3 sequence (DNA): TGTGCCAGCAGACGACAGGGAATAGCGTCCGAGCAGTACTTC. The variable domain in full, completed from reference TRBV2 and TRBJ2-7, reads EPEVTQTPSHQVTQMGQEVILRCVPISNHLYFYWYRQILGQKVEFLVSFYNNEISEKSEIFDDQFSVERPDGSNFTLKIRSTKLEDSAMYFCASRRQGIASEQYFGPGTRLTVT.

The V call is TRBV28, the J call TRBJ1-6, with 7 positions matching TRBD1. With V trimmed by 6 bases and J by 9 bases, 8 bases remained unmatched. The CDR3 is 14 amino acids. In germline, CDR1 is MDHEN, CDR2 SYDVKM. The CDR3 sequence: CASSQGQVISPLHF. The CDR3 nucleotides are TGTGCCAGCAGCCAAGGACAGGTGATTTCACCCCTCCACTTT.

The rearrangement uses TRBV7-8 and TRBJ1-1; D is unclear. Deletions cut 1 base from V and 1 base from J, with 7 bases between. Germline V gives CDR1 SGHVS, CDR2 FQNEAQ. The CDR3 has 14 amino acids. This CDR3 is CASSLVNGNTEAFF. CDR3 DNA sequence: TGTGCCAGCAGCTTAGTTAACGGGAACACTGAAGCTTTCTTT.